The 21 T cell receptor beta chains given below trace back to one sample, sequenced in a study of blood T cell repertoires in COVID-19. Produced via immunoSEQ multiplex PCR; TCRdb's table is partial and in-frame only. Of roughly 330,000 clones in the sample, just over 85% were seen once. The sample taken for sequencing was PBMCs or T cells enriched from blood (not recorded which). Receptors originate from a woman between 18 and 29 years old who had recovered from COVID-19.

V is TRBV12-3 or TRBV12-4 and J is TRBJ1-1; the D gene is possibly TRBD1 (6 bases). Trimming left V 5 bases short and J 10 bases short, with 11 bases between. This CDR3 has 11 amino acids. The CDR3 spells CASSTGFGAFF. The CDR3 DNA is TGTGCCAGCAGTACAGGGTTTGGAGCTTTCTTT.

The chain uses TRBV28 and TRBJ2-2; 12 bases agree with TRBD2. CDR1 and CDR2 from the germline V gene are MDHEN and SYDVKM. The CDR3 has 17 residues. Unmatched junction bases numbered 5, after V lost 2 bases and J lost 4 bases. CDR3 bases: TGTGCCAGCAGTTTACCGGGACTAGCGGGCGGCACCGGGGAGCTGTTTTTT. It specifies CASSLPGLAGGTGELFF.

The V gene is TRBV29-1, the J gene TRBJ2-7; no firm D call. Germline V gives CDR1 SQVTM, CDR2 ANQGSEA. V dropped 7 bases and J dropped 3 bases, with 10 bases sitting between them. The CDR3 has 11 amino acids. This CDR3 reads CSALEYYEQYF. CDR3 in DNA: TGCAGCGCTCTGGAGTACTACGAGCAGTACTTC.

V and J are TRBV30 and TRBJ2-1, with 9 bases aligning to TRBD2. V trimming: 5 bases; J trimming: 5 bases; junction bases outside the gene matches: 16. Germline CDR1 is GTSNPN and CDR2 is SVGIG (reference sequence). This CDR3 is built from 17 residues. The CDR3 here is CAWPPTIAGGPNNEQFF. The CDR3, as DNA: TGTGCCTGGCCCCCGACGATTGCGGGAGGGCCTAACAATGAGCAGTTCTTC.

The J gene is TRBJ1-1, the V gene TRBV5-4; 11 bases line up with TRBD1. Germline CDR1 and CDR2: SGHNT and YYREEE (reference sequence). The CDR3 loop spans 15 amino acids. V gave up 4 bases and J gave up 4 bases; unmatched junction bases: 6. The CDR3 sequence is CASSPPGQGGTEAFF. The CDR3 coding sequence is TGTGCCAGCAGCCCGCCGGGACAGGGGGGCACTGAAGCTTTCTTT. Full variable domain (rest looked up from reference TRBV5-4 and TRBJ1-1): ETGVTQSPTHLIKTRGQQVTLRCSSQSGHNTVSWYQQALGQGPQFIFQYYREEENGRGNFPPRFSGLQFPNYSSELNVNALELDDSALYLCASSPPGQGGTEAFFGQGTRLTVV.

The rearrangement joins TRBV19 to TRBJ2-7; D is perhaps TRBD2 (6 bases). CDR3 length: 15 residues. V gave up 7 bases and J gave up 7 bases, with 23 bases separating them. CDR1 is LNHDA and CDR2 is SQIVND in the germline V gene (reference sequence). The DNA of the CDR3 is TGTGCCAGTATGTCGGGAGACGCGCCCCGATGGGAGCAGTACTTC. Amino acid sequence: CASMSGDAPRWEQYF.

CDR3 protein: CASSGRGNQPQHF. CDR3 sequence (DNA): TGTGCCAGCAGTGGACGGGGGAATCAGCCCCAGCATTTT. The chain has TRBV28 and TRBJ1-5; the D gene is possibly TRBD1 (5 bases). V lost 5 bases and J lost 4, with 9 bases in between. Germline CDR1 and CDR2: MDHEN and SYDVKM. This CDR3 spans 13 amino acids.

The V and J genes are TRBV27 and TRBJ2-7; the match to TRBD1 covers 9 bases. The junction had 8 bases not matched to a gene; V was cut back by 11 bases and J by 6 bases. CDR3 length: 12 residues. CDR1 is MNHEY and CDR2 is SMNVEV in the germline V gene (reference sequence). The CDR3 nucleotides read TGTGCCTGCGGGACAGGGTATTCCGAGCAGTACTTC. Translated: CACGTGYSEQYF.

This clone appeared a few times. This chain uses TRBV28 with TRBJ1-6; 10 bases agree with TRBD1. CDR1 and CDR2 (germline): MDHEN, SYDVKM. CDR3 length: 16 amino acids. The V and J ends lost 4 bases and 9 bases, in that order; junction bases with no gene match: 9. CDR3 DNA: TGTGCCAGCAGTTCTCATTCCGGGACAGGGGCTTCACCCCTCCACTTT. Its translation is CASSSHSGTGASPLHF.

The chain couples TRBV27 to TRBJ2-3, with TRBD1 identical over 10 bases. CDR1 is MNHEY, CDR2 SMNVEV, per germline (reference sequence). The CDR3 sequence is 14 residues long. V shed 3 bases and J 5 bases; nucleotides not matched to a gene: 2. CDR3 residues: CASSLGQGLDTQYF. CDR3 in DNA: TGTGCCAGCAGTTTGGGACAGGGGTTAGATACGCAGTATTTT.

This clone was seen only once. DNA for the CDR3: TGCGCCAGCAGCTTGACAGGGGATCACTCCTACAATGAGCAGTTCTTC. Translation: CASSLTGDHSYNEQFF. V and J are TRBV5-1 and TRBJ2-1; 7 nucleotides agree with TRBD1. CDR1 is SGHRS and CDR2 is YFSETQ in the germline V gene. CDR3 length: 16 amino acids. Germline trimming cut 1 base from V and 0 bases from J; bases unmatched to any gene: 4. The variable domain in full, completed from reference TRBV5-1 and TRBJ2-1, reads KAGVTQTPRYLIKTRGQQVTLSCSPISGHRSVSWYQQTPGQGLQFLFEYFSETQRNKGNFPGRFSGRQFSNSRSEMNVSTLELGDSALYLCASSLTGDHSYNEQFFGPGTRLTVL.

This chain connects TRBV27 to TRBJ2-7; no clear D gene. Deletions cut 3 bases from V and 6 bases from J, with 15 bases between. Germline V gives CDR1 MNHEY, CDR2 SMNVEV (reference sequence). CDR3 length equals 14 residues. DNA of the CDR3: TGTGCCAGCAGTTTTTTCGCATCCTCGGGCGAGCAGTACTTC. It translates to CASSFFASSGEQYF.

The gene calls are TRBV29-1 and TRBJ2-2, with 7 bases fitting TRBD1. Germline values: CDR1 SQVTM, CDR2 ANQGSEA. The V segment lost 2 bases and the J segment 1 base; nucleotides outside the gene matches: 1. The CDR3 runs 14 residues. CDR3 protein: CSVERTGNTGELFF. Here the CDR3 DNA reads TGCAGCGTTGAACGGACAGGGAACACCGGGGAGCTGTTTTTT.

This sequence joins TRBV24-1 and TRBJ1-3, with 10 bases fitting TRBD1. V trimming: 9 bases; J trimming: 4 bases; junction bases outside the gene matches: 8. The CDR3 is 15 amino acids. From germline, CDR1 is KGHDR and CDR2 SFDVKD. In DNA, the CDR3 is TGTGCCACCGGGGGACAGGGGCAGGACGGAAACACCATATATTTT. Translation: CATGGQGQDGNTIYF.

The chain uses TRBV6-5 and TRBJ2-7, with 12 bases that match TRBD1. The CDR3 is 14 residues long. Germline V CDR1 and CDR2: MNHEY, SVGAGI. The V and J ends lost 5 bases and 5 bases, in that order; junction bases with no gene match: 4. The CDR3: CASSPGQGADEQYF. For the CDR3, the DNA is TGTGCCAGCAGTCCGGGACAGGGGGCAGACGAGCAGTACTTC.

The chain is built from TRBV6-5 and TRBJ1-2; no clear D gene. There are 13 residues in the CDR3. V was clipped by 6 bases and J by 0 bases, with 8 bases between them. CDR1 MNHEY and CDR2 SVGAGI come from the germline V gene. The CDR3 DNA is TGTGCCAGCAGAGTGACAACTAACTATGGCTACACCTTC. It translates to CASRVTTNYGYTF.

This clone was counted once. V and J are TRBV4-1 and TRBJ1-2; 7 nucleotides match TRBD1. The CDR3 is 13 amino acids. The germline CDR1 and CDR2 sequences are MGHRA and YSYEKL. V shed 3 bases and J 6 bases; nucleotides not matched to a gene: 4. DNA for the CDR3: TGCGCCAGCAGCCACCGACAGGGAGATGGCTACACCTTC. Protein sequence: CASSHRQGDGYTF.

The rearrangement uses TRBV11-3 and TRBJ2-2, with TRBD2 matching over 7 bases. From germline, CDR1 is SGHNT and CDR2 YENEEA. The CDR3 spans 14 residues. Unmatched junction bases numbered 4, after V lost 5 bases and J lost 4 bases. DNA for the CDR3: TGTGCCAGCAGCCGGACTAGTTCCACCGGGGAGCTGTTTTTT. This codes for CASSRTSSTGELFF.

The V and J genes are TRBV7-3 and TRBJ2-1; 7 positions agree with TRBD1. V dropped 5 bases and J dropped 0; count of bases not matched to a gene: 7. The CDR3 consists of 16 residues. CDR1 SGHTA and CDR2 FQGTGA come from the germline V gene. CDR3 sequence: CASSPLGQSSYNEQFF. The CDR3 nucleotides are TGTGCCAGCAGCCCGTTGGGACAGAGCTCCTACAATGAGCAGTTCTTC.

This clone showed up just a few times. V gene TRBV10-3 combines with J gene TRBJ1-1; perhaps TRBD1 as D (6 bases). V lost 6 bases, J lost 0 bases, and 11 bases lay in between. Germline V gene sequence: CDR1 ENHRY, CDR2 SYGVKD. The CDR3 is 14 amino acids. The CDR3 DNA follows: TGTGCCATCAGGCAGGGGTTTATGAACACTGAAGCTTTCTTT. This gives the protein CAIRQGFMNTEAFF.

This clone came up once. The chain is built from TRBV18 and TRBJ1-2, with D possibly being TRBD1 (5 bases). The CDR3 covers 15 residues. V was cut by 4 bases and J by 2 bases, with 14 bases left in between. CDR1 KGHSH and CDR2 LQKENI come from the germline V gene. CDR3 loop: CASSLGPGGNYGYTF. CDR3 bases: TGTGCCAGCTCACTCGGCCCCGGGGGAAACTATGGCTACACCTTC.